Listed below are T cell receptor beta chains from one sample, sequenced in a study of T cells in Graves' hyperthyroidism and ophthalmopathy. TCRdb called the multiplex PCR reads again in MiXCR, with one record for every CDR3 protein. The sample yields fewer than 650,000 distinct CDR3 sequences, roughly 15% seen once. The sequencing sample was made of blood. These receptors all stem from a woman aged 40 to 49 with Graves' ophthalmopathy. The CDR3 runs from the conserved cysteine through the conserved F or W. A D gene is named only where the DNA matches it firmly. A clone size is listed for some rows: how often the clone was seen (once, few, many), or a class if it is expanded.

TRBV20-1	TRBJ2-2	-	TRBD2	TGCAGTGCCCGAGCAACTAGCGACGCCGGGGAGCTGTTTTTT	CSARATSDAGELFF
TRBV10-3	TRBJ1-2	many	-	TGTGCCATCGTGCAGGGGCAAGGTGGCTACACCTTC	CAIVQGQGGYTF
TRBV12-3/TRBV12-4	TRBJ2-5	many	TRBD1	TGTGCCAGCAGTTTAGGGGGTACAGGGGGCCATGAGACCCAGTACTTC	CASSLGGTGGHETQYF
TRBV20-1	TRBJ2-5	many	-	TGCAGTGCTAGTGGGGGACGCAAAGGAGAGACCCAGTACTTC	CSASGGRKGETQYF
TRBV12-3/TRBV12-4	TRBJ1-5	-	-	TGTGCCAGCAGTTTTGAGGGCATGGGCAATCAGCCCCAGCATTTT	CASSFEGMGNQPQHF
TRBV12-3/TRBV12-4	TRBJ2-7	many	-	TGTGCCAGCAGCGCGGAGGGCTGGGACGAGCAGTACTTC	CASSAEGWDEQYF
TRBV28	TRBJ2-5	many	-	TGTGCCAGCAGTTTAAGGTACAGGACTACCGGGACAGATGAAGAGACCCAGTACTTC	CASSLRYRTTGTDEETQYF
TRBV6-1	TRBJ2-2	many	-	TGTGCCTGCAGAGGGCAGAACACCGGGGAGCTGTTTTTT	CACRGQNTGELFF
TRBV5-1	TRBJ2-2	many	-	TGCGCCAGCAGCCAACCACCAAACATTGCCACCAACACCGGGGAGCTGTTTTTT	CASSQPPNIATNTGELFF
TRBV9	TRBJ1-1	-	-	TGTGCCAGCAGCCCCCGGGGGTTTCTTGAAGCTTTCTTT	CASSPRGFLEAFF
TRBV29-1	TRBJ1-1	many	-	TGCAGCGTGAGAGTGAACACTGAAGCTTTCTTT	CSVRVNTEAFF
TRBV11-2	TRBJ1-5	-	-	TGTGCCAGCATCTCCCGAGGAGTAACTCTAGGCAATCAGCCCCAGCATTTT	CASISRGVTLGNQPQHF
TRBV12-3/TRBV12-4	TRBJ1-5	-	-	TGTGCCAGCAGTTTAGATGGGAACGGGCAGCCCCAGCATTTT	CASSLDGNGQPQHF
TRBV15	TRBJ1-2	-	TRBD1	TGTGCCACCAGCAGAGAAGTACAGGGGGCAAGTGGCTACACCTTC	CATSREVQGASGYTF
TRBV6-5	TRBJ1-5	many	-	TGTGCCAGCAGGGGGGCTCAGCCCCAGCATTTT	CASRGAQPQHF
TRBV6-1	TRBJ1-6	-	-	TGTGCCAGCAGACATAATTCACCCCTCCACTTT	CASRHNSPLHF
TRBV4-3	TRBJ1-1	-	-	TGCGCCAGCAGCCACTCCGCAGGGACCACTGAAGCTTTCTTT	CASSHSAGTTEAFF
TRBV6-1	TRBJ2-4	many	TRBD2	TGTGCCAGCAGTGAAAAAGGGCTAGCGGGAGCCAAAAACATTCAGTACTTC	CASSEKGLAGAKNIQYF
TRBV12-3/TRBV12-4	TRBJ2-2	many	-	TGTGCCAGCAGTCCCGGACAGCATCCCACCGGGGAGCTGTTTTTT	CASSPGQHPTGELFF
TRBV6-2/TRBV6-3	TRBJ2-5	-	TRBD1	TGTGCCAGCAGACCCCAGACAGGGCCACAAGAGACCCAGTACTTC	CASRPQTGPQETQYF
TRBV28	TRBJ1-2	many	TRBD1	TGTGCCAGCAGCTCGGGACAGGGGGCGATAGGCTACACCTTC	CASSSGQGAIGYTF
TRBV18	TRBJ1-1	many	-	TGTGCCAGCTCACCATATCTAGAGAACACTGAAGCTTTCTTT	CASSPYLENTEAFF
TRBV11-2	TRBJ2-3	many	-	TGTGCCAGCAGCCCTCCCCACCGGGGCACAGATACGCAGTATTTT	CASSPPHRGTDTQYF
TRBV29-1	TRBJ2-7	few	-	TGCAGCGTTGAAGTCTTTGGCGAGCAGTACTTC	CSVEVFGEQYF
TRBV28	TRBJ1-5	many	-	TGTGCCAGCAGTTCTTATCCGATCGGAGGTACAGGGCATCAGCCCCAGCATTTT	CASSSYPIGGTGHQPQHF
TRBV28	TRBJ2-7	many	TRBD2	TGTGCCAGCAGTTTGCTTAGCGGGCAAGCCTACGAGCAGTACTTC	CASSLLSGQAYEQYF
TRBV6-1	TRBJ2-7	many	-	TGTGCCAGCAGTCGGACGGGAGCTCACGAGCAGTACTTC	CASSRTGAHEQYF
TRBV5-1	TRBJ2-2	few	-	TGCGCCAGCAGCACTCAGGGCGGGGAGCTGTTTTTT	CASSTQGGELFF
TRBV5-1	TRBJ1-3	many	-	TGCGCCAGCAGCTTGGCGGGGGCGGACACCATATATTTT	CASSLAGADTIYF
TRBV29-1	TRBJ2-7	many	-	TGCAGCGTTGAAGGGGGCAAATCTCACTACGAGCAGTACTTC	CSVEGGKSHYEQYF
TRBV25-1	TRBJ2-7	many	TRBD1	TGTGCCAGCAGTGAATTTGGAGACAGGGCTTACGAGCAGTACTTC	CASSEFGDRAYEQYF
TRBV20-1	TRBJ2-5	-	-	TGCAGTGCTACCCAGGAGTGGGAGACCCAGTACTTC	CSATQEWETQYF
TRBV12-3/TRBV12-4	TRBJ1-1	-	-	TGTGCCAGCAGTCCCTCACAGGGAGGGAACACTGAAGCTTTCTTT	CASSPSQGGNTEAFF
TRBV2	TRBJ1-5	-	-	TGTGCCAGCAGTGAAGAGGTGGGGCCGGGCAATCAGCCCCAGCATTTT	CASSEEVGPGNQPQHF
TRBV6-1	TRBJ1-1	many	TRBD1	TGTGCCAGCCTGAGAGGACAGGGAATGAACACTGAAGCTTTCTTT	CASLRGQGMNTEAFF